What follows are 8 T cell receptor beta chains derived from one specimen sequenced in a study of cytomegalovirus exposure and HLA in healthy donors. Both 60 Vbeta primers and 13 Jbeta primers went into the PCR. Profiling relied on immunoSEQ multiplex PCR, and the TCRdb table lists in-frame clones only, not all of them. The sample lists roughly 100,000 clones, more than 75% occurring once. The sequenced material came from PBMCs. Source of these receptors: a woman in her 40s in good health and CMV-seronegative.

To note about this clone: The junction differs from germline at one of its ends, possibly a read error. The rearrangement uses TRBV7-8 and TRBJ1-1, with D maybe TRBD1 (5 bases). In germline, CDR1 is SGHVS, CDR2 FQNEAQ. The CDR3 runs to 16 residues. CDR3 in DNA: TGTGCCAGCAGCTCCGAACCGTCGACAGAGAACGCTGAAGCTTTCTTT. As protein: CASSSEPSTENAEAFF.

V gene TRBV7-2 combines with J gene TRBJ1-5, with D tentatively TRBD1 (6 bases). This CDR3 contains 14 residues. The V end was cut by 8 bases, the J end by 7 bases, with 18 bases between. Per germline, CDR1 SGHTA and CDR2 FQGNSA. The chain's CDR3 is CASGRDTLYQPQHF. The CDR3 DNA is TGTGCCAGCGGCCGGGACACCCTATACCAGCCCCAGCATTTT.

V gene TRBV5-5 combines with J gene TRBJ2-7; 7 nucleotides match TRBD1. The CDR3 is made up of 15 amino acids. Germline lookup yields CDR1 SGHKS and CDR2 YYEKEE (reference sequence). Trimming cost V 1 base and J 5 bases; bases outside gene matches: 9. CDR3 region: CASSLWLGTADEQYF. DNA of the CDR3: TGTGCCAGCAGCTTGTGGCTCGGGACAGCCGACGAGCAGTACTTC.

This clone was seen only once. The chain joins TRBV9 to TRBJ1-5, with D tentatively TRBD1 (6 bases). This CDR3 spans 13 amino acids. V lost 2 bases to trimming and J lost 9 bases, with 12 bases between them. The germline CDR1 and CDR2 sequences are SGDLS and YYNGEE. The CDR3 loop reads CASSVAGAPPQHF. CDR3 nucleotides: TGTGCCAGCAGCGTCGCGGGGGCACCGCCCCAGCATTTT.

The chain carries TRBV27 and TRBJ1-2; possible D gene TRBD1, 6 bases. Germline CDR1 MNHEY, CDR2 SMNVEV (reference sequence). V lost 6 bases and J 2 bases, leaving 10 bases between the germline ends. This CDR3 has 13 residues. The CDR3 nucleotides are TGTGCCAGCAGCCCACAGGGAAACTATGGCTACACCTTC. It is translated as CASSPQGNYGYTF.

The chain recombines TRBV5-1 with TRBJ2-7; 10 nucleotides line up with TRBD1. Trimming at V came to 3 bases and at J to 3 bases, leaving 3 bases not matched to a gene. Germline-derived CDR1 and CDR2 are SGHRS and YFSETQ. The CDR3 sequence is 14 residues long. CDR3 DNA: TGCGCCAGCAGCTCCGGGACAGGGGACTACGAGCAGTACTTC. Protein product: CASSSGTGDYEQYF.

The chain uses TRBV5-1 and TRBJ1-1, with TRBD1 identical over 10 bases. This CDR3 has 18 amino acids. Germline V lookup: CDR1 SGHRS, CDR2 YFSETQ. V shed 4 bases, J shed 0 bases, and the junction held 12 bases outside the gene matches. The CDR3 sequence is CASSLQDRGFELNTEAFF. Here the CDR3 DNA reads TGCGCCAGCAGCCTACAGGACAGGGGGTTTGAGCTGAACACTGAAGCTTTCTTT.

In its sample, this clone was seen a few times. V and J are TRBV7-2 and TRBJ2-7; D call uncertain. Trimming cost V 3 bases and J 1 base, with 7 bases left between them. In germline, CDR1 is SGHTA, CDR2 FQGNSA. The CDR3 is 13 amino acids. CDR3 sequence: CASSLSLSYEQYF. The DNA of the CDR3 is TGTGCCAGCAGCTTGAGCCTTTCCTACGAGCAGTACTTC.